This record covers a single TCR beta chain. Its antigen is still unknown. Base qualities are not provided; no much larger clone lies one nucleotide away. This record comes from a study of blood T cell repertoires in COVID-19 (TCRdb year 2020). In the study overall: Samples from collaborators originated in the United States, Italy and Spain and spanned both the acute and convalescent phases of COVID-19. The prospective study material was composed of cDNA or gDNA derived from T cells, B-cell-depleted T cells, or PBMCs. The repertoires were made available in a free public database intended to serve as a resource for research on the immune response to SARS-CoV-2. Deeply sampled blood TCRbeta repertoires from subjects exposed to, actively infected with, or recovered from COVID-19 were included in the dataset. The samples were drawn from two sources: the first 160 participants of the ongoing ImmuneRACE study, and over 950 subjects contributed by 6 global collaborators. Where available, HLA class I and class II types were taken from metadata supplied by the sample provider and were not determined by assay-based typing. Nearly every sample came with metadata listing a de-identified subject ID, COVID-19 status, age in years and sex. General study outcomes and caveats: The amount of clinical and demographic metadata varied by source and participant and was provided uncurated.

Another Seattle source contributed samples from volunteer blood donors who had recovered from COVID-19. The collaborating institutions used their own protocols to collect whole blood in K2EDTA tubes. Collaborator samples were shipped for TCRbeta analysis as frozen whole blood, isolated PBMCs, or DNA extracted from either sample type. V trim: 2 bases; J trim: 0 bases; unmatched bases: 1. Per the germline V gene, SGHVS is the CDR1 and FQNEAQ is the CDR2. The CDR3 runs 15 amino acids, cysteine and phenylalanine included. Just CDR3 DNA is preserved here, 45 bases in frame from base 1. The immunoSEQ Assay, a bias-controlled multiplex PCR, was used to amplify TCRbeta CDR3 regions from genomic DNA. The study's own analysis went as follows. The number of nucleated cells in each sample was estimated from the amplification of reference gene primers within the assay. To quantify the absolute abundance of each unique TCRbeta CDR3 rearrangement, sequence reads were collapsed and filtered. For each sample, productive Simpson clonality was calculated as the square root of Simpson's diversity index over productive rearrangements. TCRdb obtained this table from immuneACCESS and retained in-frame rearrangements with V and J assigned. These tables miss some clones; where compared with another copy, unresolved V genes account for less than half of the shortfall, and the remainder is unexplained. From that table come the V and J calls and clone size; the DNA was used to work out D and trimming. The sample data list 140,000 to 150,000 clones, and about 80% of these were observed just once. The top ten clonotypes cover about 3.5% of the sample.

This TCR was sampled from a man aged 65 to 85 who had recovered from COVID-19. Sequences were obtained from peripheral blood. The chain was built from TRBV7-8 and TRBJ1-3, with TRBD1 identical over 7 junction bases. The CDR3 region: CASSLQGGSGNTIYF. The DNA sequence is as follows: TGTGCCAGCAGCTTACAGGGGGGCTCTGGAAACACCATATATTTT.